The 4 T cell receptor beta chains below come from one sample, sequenced in a study of blood T cell repertoires in COVID-19. The protocol was immunoSEQ multiplex PCR, while the TCRdb copy is restricted to in-frame clones and leaves out a portion. Here the sample spans roughly 400,000 clones, around nine tenths being singletons. Sequencing input: PBMCs or T cells enriched from blood (not recorded which). The receptor source for this set is a woman under 30 who had been exposed to COVID-19.

V and J are TRBV19 and TRBJ2-2, with D perhaps TRBD1 (6 bases). V shed 10 bases and J shed 1 base, with 16 bases lying between them. The CDR3 covers 15 residues. Germline V gives CDR1 LNHDA, CDR2 SQIVND (reference sequence). The CDR3 DNA follows: TGTGCCACCCGGGTTCAGGGGCAGAACACCGGGGAGCTGTTTTTT. Translation: CATRVQGQNTGELFF.

The V call is TRBV7-2, the J call TRBJ2-3; 11 positions match TRBD1. Per germline, CDR1 SGHTA and CDR2 FQGNSA. V trimming: 5 bases; J trimming: 7 bases; junction bases outside the gene matches: 11. CDR3 length equals 16 residues. The CDR3 DNA is TGTGCCAGCAGCCCCGACCGGACAGGGGGCGGCCATACGCAGTATTTT. Translated: CASSPDRTGGGHTQYF.

This chain links TRBV27 with TRBJ1-3; D call uncertain. V was shortened by 1 base and J by 2 bases, with 12 bases between the two germline ends. CDR3 length: 16 residues. CDR1 and CDR2 (germline): MNHEY, SMNVEV (reference sequence). CDR3: CASSLLAPGTGNTIYF. CDR3 nucleotides: TGTGCCAGCAGTTTATTGGCTCCGGGGACTGGAAACACCATATATTTT.

The rearrangement links TRBV6-5 to TRBJ1-6; 11 nucleotides align to TRBD1. After removal of 6 bases from V and 12 bases from J, the junction contained 10 bases not matched to a gene. Germline CDR1 and CDR2: MNHEY and SVGAGI. This CDR3 is 15 amino acids long. The CDR3 protein is CASSPQGTGGIPLHF. CDR3 DNA: TGTGCCAGCAGCCCCCAAGGGACAGGGGGAATACCCCTCCACTTT.